This TCR beta chain was obtained from a study of human T cells and chemical hapten exposure. Study-wide context: Epicutaneous patch tests delivered 0.01% DPC to the upper back, with evaluation at 6 days.

Using its own MiXCR run on the RACE reads, TCRdb lists one record per CDR3 protein. The table has tens of thousands of distinct CDR3 sequences, 7.5% to 10% seen once. Documented time point: patch test 2, 6 weeks after DPC sensitization. This sample's treatment: therapeutic diphenylcyclopropenone sensitization with weekly scalp DPC. As regards this clonotype: Its antigen is undetermined.

General study results and limits: Counts of expanded TCRs at PT1 were positively correlated with patch test score. Healthy people's immune response may differ from that of the donors, who had alopecia.

The germline gives CDR1 SGHVS, CDR2 FQNEAQ. V gave up 5 bases and J gave up 7 bases; unmatched junction bases: 8. CDR3 length equals 15 residues. The sample was whole blood, taken in connection with sensitization to the hapten diphenylcyclopropenone (DPC). The sequence came from a young man with alopecia areata. Some clones in this sample may be carry-over from other donors' samples. V and J are TRBV7-8 and TRBJ2-1, with TRBD2 matching over 10 bases. The DNA of the CDR3 is TGTGCCAGCAGCCTCCTAGCGGGAGTTAGGAATGAGCAGTTCTTC. Translating it yields CASSLLAGVRNEQFF. The complete variable domain, with remaining parts taken from reference TRBV7-8 and TRBJ2-1, reads GAGVSQSPRYKVAKRGQDVALRCDPISGHVSLFWYQQALGQGPEFLTYFQNEAQLDKSGLPSDRFFAERPEGSVSTLKIQRTQQEDSAVYLCASSLLAGVRNEQFFGPGTRLTVL.